This TCR beta chain was captured in a study of T cell responses to AZD1222 COVID-19 vaccine. Whole-study findings and limits: The peak T cell response came first, and repertoires were sampled only after it. Most donors were white British and more were female, and clonal diversity was possibly underestimated.

Remarks on this clone: Its antigen is not known.

Produced via immunoSEQ multiplex PCR; TCRdb's table is partial and in-frame only. Of some 130,000 clones in the sample, roughly 92% were seen once. V was clipped by 0 bases and J by 4 bases, with 7 bases between them. CDR3 length: 14 residues. Germline assignment: CDR1 LGHNA and CDR2 YNFKEQ. This chain connects TRBV4-2 to TRBJ1-5; no definite D call. The sample in question was peripheral blood, obtained on day 0 of AZD1222 vaccination. This TCR was sampled from an adult in good health. CDR3 amino acids: CASSQDGRNQPQHF. The CDR3 region has the DNA TGTGCCAGCAGCCAAGATGGGAGAAATCAGCCCCAGCATTTT.